This TCR beta chain was captured by sequencing in a study of blood T cell repertoires in COVID-19. The overall study: The United States, Italy and Spain supplied acute and convalescent COVID-19 samples.

Germline lookup yields CDR1 DFQATT and CDR2 SNEGSKA (reference sequence). The CDR3 is made up of 14 amino acids. The ends lost 3 bases at V and 3 bases at J; junction bases unmatched: 1. In the original workflow: Nucleated cell counts were estimated from reference gene primer amplification. TCRdb's table, derived via immunoSEQ multiplex PCR, lists solely in-frame clones and lacks some. V and J calls and clone size are as listed in that table; D and trimming were resolved from the DNA. The sample records about 220,000 clones, 90% being singletons. Participants were aged roughly 18 to 89 years, lived in over 20 US areas, and enrolled virtually. Within 2 weeks before study entry, exposed participants met a COVID-19 case.

The chain employs TRBV20-1 and TRBJ2-1, with TRBD2 identical over 11 bases. The sequenced material came from PBMCs or T cells enriched from blood (not recorded which). The TCR sequence derives from a man under 40 who had been exposed to COVID-19. DNA for the CDR3: TGCAGTGCTAGTCTAGCGGGGGGCTACAATGAGCAGTTCTTC. Amino acid sequence: CSASLAGGYNEQFF.